One T cell receptor beta chain is described in this entry. This entry belongs to a study of control samples from healthy donors and cancer patients. Trimming took 6 bases from V and 12 from J, leaving 17 bases between them. The CDR3 runs to 13 residues. Germline CDR1 and CDR2: MDHEN and SYDVKM. Profiled with immunoSEQ multiplex PCR; TCRdb holds only in-frame clones, not every one. This sample has about 160,000 clones, with around 96% found just once. The source is a woman aged 25 to 39 in good health. V usage is TRBV28 and J usage is TRBJ1-4; possible D gene TRBD1, 5 bases. The sample taken for sequencing was blood. This CDR3 reads CASSPSGEWELFF. CDR3 DNA sequence: TGTGCCAGCAGCCCGTCGGGGGAGTGGGAACTGTTTTTT. Filled out from reference TRBV28 and TRBJ1-4, the complete variable domain reads DVKVTQSSRYLVKRTGEKVFLECVQDMDHENMFWYRQDPGLGLRLIYFSYDVKMKEKGDIPEGYSVSREKKERFSLILESASTNQTSMYLCASSPSGEWELFFGSGTQLSVL.